The rows below give T cell receptor beta chains drawn from one sample of a study of T cell responses to AZD1222 COVID-19 vaccine. This table comes from immunoSEQ multiplex PCR, and its TCRdb copy is limited to in-frame clones, with some not included. The table shows some 150,000 clones, with 80% to 90% occurring only once. The starting material was peripheral blood, obtained on day 0 of AZD1222 vaccination. These receptors came from an adult in good health. Both conserved end residues are part of each CDR3. A D gene is named only where the DNA matches it firmly. The size entry is marked missing in some rows and otherwise reads once, few, many or a size class.

d_call clone_size j_call v_call cdr3_aa cdr3_nt
TRBD1 once TRBJ2-2 TRBV7-2 CASSSGQGGVTGELFF TGTGCCAGCAGCTCAGGACAGGGGGGCGTCACCGGGGAGCTGTTTTTT
- - TRBJ2-1 TRBV5-6 CASLAQSSARGQFF TGTGCCAGCTTGGCCCAATCTAGCGCCAGGGGGCAGTTCTTC
TRBD2 few TRBJ2-5 TRBV19 CATRRGSGLALKETQYF TGTGCCACCCGGAGGGGGTCGGGACTAGCGTTAAAAGAGACCCAGTACTTC
- - TRBJ1-5 TRBV19 CAAREQGGSNQPQHF TGTGCCGCTAGAGAGCAGGGTGGTAGCAATCAGCCCCAGCATTTT
TRBD2 - TRBJ2-3 TRBV28 CASSLAGVLTDTQYF TGTGCCAGCAGTTTGGCGGGAGTGTTGACAGATACGCAGTATTTT
TRBD1 - TRBJ1-5 TRBV27 CASSEVGQGVSQPQHF TGTGCCAGCAGTGAGGTCGGGCAGGGGGTTAGTCAGCCCCAGCATTTT
- - TRBJ2-3 TRBV7-2 CASSLQGPSTDTQYF TGTGCCAGCAGCTTACAGGGCCCTAGCACAGATACGCAGTATTTT
TRBD2 - TRBJ2-7 TRBV14 CASSRGGAFYEQYF TGTGCCAGCAGTCGCGGGGGGGCCTTCTACGAGCAGTACTTC
- few TRBJ1-2 TRBV15 CATSREQGIYYGYTF TGTGCCACCAGCAGAGAACAGGGTATCTACTATGGCTACACCTTC
TRBD2 - TRBJ2-1 TRBV2 CASSRLAGGPSSYNEQFF TGTGCCAGCAGTCGTCTAGCGGGGGGCCCGAGCTCCTACAATGAGCAGTTCTTC
- - TRBJ1-1 TRBV11-2 CASSFGTGRLNTEAFF TGTGCCAGCAGCTTCGGGACCGGACGATTGAACACTGAAGCTTTCTTT